This TCR beta chain was recovered during a study of shared clonotypes between healthy human individuals. The wider study: The people who gave samples were two women and three men aged 18 to 49. Findings of the study overall: Among donors, sharing of clonotypes was expected to be affected by sequencing depth. The study generally estimated greater richness for naive than memory subsets.

Clones were sequenced by immunoSEQ multiplex PCR, and TCRdb holds only the in-frame ones, with some missing. Among some 2,000,000 clones listed, around 96% were seen once. CD45RO negativity and positive selection for CCR7 defined naive CD8 cells, a population that excluded terminally differentiated effector memory CD45RA+ cells. Donors, without exception, were Caucasian adults residing in Nashville, Tennessee. Germline CDR1 is WSHSY and CDR2 is SAAADI. The V and J ends lost 6 bases and 1 base respectively, with 13 bases between them. CDR3 size: 15 residues. Remarks on this clone: Its antigen is as yet unknown.

The specimen was naive CD8+ T cells sorted from blood. The clonotype originates from a man aged 18 to 30 in good health. The chain joins TRBV10-2 to TRBJ1-3; D perhaps matches TRBD1 (6 bases). The CDR3 DNA is TGCGCCAGCAGACAATTAGGGGGTTCTGGAAACACCATATATTTT. Its translation: CASRQLGGSGNTIYF.